This note documents a single TCR beta chain sequence. This sample was included in a study of CD8+ T cells in alopecia areata. The treatment was: oral pan-JAK inhibitor, 5-10 mg twice daily. The authors extracted RNA and reverse transcribed it into cDNA as the sequencing template. TCRdb's table, derived via immunoSEQ multiplex PCR, lists solely in-frame clones and lacks some. The data hold 200,000 or so clones, with roughly 60% observed a single time. Germline V gives CDR1 MNHEY, CDR2 SMNVEV (reference sequence). V shed 5 bases and J shed 2 bases, with 7 bases lying between them. This CDR3 comprises 12 residues.

The sequence came from a human donor with alopecia areata. The chain recombines TRBV27 with TRBJ2-7; TRBD2 might be the D (5 bases). The sequencing here drew on CD4+ T cells sorted from blood, taken at week 24, from a patient treated with tofacitinib. CDR3 protein: CASSEGAYEQYF. The CDR3, as DNA: TGTGCCAGCAGTGAGGGAGCCTACGAGCAGTACTTC.